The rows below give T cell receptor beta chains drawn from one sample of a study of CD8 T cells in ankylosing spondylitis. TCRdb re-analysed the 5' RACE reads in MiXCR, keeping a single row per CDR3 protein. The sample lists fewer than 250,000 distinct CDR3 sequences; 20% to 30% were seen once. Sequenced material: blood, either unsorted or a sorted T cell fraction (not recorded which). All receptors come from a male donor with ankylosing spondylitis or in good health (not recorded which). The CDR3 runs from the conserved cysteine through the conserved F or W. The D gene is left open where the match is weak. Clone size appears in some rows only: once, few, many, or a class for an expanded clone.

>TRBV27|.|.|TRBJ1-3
TGTGCCAGCAGTTTAGGGCCAGGGAGAAACACCATATATTTT
CASSLGPGRNTIYF
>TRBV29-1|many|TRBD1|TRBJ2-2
TGCAGCGTGGGCGGAGATATCGGACAGGGTGGCAGGGAGCTGTTTTTT
CSVGGDIGQGGRELFF
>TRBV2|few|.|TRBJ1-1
TGTGCCAGCAGTGTCGTTAGGAACACTGAAGCTTTCTTT
CASSVVRNTEAFF
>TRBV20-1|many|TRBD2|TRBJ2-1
TGCAGTGCTAGAGCCGGCGGGAGCTCCTTTGGGGATGAGCAGTTCTTC
CSARAGGSSFGDEQFF
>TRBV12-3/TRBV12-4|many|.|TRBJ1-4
TGTGCCAGCAGCCGTACGCTGGGGAATGAAAAACTGTTTTTT
CASSRTLGNEKLFF
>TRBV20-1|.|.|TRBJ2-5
TGCAGTGCTAGAGATCCCCCCGACCACCTTTTATTCGGAGAGACCCAGTACTTC
CSARDPPDHLLFGETQYF
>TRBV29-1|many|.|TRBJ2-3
TGCAGCGTTGGTTCAATGGCGGGAAGCGCAGATACGCAGTATTTT
CSVGSMAGSADTQYF
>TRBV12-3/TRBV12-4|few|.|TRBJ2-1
TGTGCCAGCAGTTTTCATACTCCTCAGACTGGGCAGTTCTTC
CASSFHTPQTGQFF
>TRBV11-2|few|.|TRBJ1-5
TGTGCCAGCAGCTTAAATGTCCAGGGGAGTTTGGGAATTCAGCCCCAGCATTTT
CASSLNVQGSLGIQPQHF
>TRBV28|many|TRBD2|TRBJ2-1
TGTGCCAGCAGCCAGGGACTAGCGGGAGAGCAGTTCTTC
CASSQGLAGEQFF
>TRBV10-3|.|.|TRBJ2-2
TGTGCCATCAGTGAGTCAAAGGGACAGAACACCGGGGAGCTGTTTTTT
CAISESKGQNTGELFF
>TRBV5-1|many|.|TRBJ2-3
TGCGCCAGCGGGCCAAACAAGGCAGATACGCAGTATTTT
CASGPNKADTQYF
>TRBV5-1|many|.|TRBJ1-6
TGCGCCAGCAGCCCACCGGGAAGGACGGGGAATTCACCCCTCCACTTT
CASSPPGRTGNSPLHF
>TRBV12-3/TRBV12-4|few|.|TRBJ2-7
TGTGCCAGCAGTTTAGGTCAAAGCTGGTACGAGCAGTACTTC
CASSLGQSWYEQYF
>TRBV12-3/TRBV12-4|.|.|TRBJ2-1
TGTGCCAGCATGGGACTGGGCCTATACAATGAGCAGTTCTTC
CASMGLGLYNEQFF
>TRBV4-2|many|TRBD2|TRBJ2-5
TGTGCCAGCAGCCAAGAGCTAGCGGGAGCCCAAGAGACCCAGTACTTC
CASSQELAGAQETQYF
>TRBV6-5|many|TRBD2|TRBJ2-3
TGTGCCAGCATTTCCAGCGGGAGCGTACTAGATACGCAGTATTTT
CASISSGSVLDTQYF
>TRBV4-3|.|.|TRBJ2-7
TGCGCCAGCAGCCAAGATTACAGGAACTACGAGCAGTACTTC
CASSQDYRNYEQYF
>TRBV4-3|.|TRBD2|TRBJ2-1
TGCGCCAGCAGCCAAGATCTGGCTAGCGGGAGATTGCTGTTCTTC
CASSQDLASGRLLFF
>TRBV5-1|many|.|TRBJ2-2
TGCGCCAGCAGCTCCCCCCGGGAGCGGGACACCGGGGAGCTGTTTTTT
CASSSPRERDTGELFF
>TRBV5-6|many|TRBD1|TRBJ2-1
TGTGCCAGCAGCTTGGACAGGGGGCATCGGAATGAGCAGTTCTTC
CASSLDRGHRNEQFF
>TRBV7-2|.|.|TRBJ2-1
TGTGCCAGCAGCCTCATAGCGGATCTCTCCTACAATGAGCAGTTCTTC
CASSLIADLSYNEQFF
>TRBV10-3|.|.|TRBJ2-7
TGTGCCATCGCTGGGGGTCCCTACGAGCAGTACTTC
CAIAGGPYEQYF
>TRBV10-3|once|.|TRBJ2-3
TGTGCCATCAGTAAAGGGGGCACAGATACGCAGTATTTT
CAISKGGTDTQYF
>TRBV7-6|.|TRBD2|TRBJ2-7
TGTGCCAGCAGCTTAGGCGGGAGCGTCTCCTACGAGCAGTACTTC
CASSLGGSVSYEQYF
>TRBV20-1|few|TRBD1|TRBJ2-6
TGCAGTGCTACAGGGGGTAGCTCTGGGGCCAACGTCCTGACTTTC
CSATGGSSGANVLTF
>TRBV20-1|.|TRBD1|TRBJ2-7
TGCAGTGCTAGCCCGACAGGGAACGAGCAGTACTTC
CSASPTGNEQYF
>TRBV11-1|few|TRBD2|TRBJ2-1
TGTGCCAGCAGCAGCGGGGACGGGGCTGGCAATGAGCAGTTCTTC
CASSSGDGAGNEQFF
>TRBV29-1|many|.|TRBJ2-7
TGCAGCGTTGGAAGGGGCTCCTACGAGCAGTACTTC
CSVGRGSYEQYF
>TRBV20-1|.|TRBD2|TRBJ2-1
TGCAGTGCCACCGGCGGGAGACGGGTTTACAATGAGCAGTTCTTC
CSATGGRRVYNEQFF
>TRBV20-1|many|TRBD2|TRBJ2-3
TGCAGCGCAGATAGCGGGAGGGCACTTGTTAGCACAGATACGCAGTATTTT
CSADSGRALVSTDTQYF
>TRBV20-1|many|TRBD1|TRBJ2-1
TGCAGTGAACCGGGACAGGGGGGCGAGCAGTTCTTC
CSEPGQGGEQFF
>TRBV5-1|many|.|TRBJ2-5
TGCGCCAGCAGCTCGGACCATAACCAAGAGACCCAGTACTTC
CASSSDHNQETQYF
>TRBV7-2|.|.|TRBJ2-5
TGTGCCAGCAGCCGCGGCCTGAGAGGGGTAGAGACCCAGTACTTC
CASSRGLRGVETQYF
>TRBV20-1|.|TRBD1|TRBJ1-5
TGCAGTGCTGGAACAGGGGCGGGCAATCAGCCCCAGCATTTT
CSAGTGAGNQPQHF
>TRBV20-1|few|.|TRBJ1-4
TGCAGTGCTAGAGACCCAGGACTTAATGAAAAACTGTTTTTT
CSARDPGLNEKLFF